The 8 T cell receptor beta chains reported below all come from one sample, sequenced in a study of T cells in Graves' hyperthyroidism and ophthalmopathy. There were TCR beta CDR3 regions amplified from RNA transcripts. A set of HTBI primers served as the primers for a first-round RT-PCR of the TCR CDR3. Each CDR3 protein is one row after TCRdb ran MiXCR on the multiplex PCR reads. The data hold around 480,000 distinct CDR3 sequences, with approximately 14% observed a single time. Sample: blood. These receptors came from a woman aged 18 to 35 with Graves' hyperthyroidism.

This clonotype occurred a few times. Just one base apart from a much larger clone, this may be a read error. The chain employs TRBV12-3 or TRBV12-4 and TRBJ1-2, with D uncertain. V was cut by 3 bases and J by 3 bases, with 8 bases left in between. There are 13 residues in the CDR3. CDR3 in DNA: TGTGCCAGCAGTTTTTCGATTTACTATGGCTACACCTTC. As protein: CASSFSIYYGYTF.

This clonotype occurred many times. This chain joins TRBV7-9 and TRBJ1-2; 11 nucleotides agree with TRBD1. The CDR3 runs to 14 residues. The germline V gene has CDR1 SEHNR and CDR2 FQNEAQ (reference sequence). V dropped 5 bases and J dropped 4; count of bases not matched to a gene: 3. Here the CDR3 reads CASSPGQGAYGYTF. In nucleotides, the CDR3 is TGTGCCAGCAGCCCCGGACAGGGGGCCTATGGCTACACCTTC.

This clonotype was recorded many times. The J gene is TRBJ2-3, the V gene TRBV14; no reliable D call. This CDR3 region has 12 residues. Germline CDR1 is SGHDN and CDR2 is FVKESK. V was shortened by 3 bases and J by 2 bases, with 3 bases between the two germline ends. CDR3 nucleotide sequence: TGTGCCAGCAGCCATGTCACAGATACGCAGTATTTT. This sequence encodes CASSHVTDTQYF.

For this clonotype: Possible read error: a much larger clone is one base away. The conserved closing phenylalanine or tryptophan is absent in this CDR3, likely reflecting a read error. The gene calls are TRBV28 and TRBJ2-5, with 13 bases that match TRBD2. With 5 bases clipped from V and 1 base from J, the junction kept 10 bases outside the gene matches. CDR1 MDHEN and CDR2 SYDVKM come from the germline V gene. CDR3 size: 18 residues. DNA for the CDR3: TGTGCCAGCAGTCCCCGGACTAGCGGGAGAGGTCTCCAAGAGACCCAGTACCTC. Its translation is CASSPRTSGRGLQETQYL.

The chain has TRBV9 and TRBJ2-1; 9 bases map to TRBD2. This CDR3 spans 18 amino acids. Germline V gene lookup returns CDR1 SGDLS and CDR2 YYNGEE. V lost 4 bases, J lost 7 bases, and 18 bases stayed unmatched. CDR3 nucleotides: TGTGCCAGCAGCCCAACCCGGGTCTTTGGCGGGAGGGGGAATGAGCAGTTCTTC. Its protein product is CASSPTRVFGGRGNEQFF. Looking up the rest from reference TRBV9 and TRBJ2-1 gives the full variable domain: DSGVTQTPKHLITATGQRVTLRCSPRSGDLSVYWYQQSLDQGLQFLIQYYNGEERAKGNILERFSAQQFPDLHSELNLSSLELGDSALYFCASSPTRVFGGRGNEQFFGPGTRLTVL.

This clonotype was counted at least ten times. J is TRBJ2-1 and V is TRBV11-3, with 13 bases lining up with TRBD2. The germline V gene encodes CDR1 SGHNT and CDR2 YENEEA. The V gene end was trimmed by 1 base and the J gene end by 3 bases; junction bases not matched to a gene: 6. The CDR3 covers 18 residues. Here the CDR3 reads CASSLGGLAGDLYNEQFF. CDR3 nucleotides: TGTGCCAGCAGCTTAGGTGGACTAGCGGGAGACCTCTACAATGAGCAGTTCTTC.

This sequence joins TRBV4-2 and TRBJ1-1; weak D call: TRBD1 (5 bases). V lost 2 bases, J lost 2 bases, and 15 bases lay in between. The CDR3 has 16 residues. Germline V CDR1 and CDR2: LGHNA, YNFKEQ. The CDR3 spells CASSQSWTRDNTEAFF. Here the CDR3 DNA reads TGTGCCAGCAGCCAAAGCTGGACAAGGGACAACACTGAAGCTTTCTTT.

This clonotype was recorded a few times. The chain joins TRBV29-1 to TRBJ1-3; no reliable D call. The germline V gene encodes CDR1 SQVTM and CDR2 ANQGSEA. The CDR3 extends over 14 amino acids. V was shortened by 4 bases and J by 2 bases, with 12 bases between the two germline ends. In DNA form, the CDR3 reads TGCAGCGTTGGACCTCAGGAGGCTGGAAACACCATATATTTT. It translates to CSVGPQEAGNTIYF.